Listed below are T cell receptor beta chains from one sample, sequenced in a study of identical twins. Using its own MiXCR run on the 5' RACE reads, TCRdb lists one record per CDR3 protein. The sample gives roughly 700,000 distinct CDR3 sequences, over 8.5% of which show up once; 0.98% is in the top ten. A further study also used this sample, focusing on yellow fever vaccine responses in identical twins.

The sequenced sample consisted of PBMCs. The receptors were sampled from a woman between 18 and 30 years old in good health. Both conserved end residues are part of each CDR3. The D gene is left open where the match is weak. Not all rows give a size; the values are once, few, many and, for expanded clones, a class.

v_gene,j_gene,abundance,d_gene,CDR3nt,CDR3aa
TRBV6-1,TRBJ2-5,-,TRBD2,TGTGCCAGCAGTGATAGCGGGAGGTCAAGATGGACCCAGTACTTC,CASSDSGRSRWTQYF
TRBV3-1,TRBJ2-3,-,-,TGTGCCAGCAGCCAAGATTGGGAAGATACGCAGTATTTT,CASSQDWEDTQYF
TRBV7-8,TRBJ2-7,few,TRBD2,TGTGCCAGCAGCGAATCCTCGGTTGGGGGGGACTACGAGCAGTACTTC,CASSESSVGGDYEQYF
TRBV9,TRBJ1-6,-,-,TGTGCCAGCAGCGTAGAAGGAAGGGATTCACCCCTCCACTTT,CASSVEGRDSPLHF
TRBV20-1,TRBJ2-1,many,TRBD2,TGCAGTGCTAGAGGGACTAGCGGGAGGGTTGAGCAGTTCTTC,CSARGTSGRVEQFF
TRBV28,TRBJ1-1,-,-,TGTGCCAGCAGTCCCCACTCGACAGTTGAAGCTTTCTTT,CASSPHSTVEAFF
TRBV11-2,TRBJ2-4,-,TRBD2,TGTGCCAGCAGCGCATTAGCGGGGGGAGAAAACATTCAGTACTTC,CASSALAGGENIQYF
TRBV7-2,TRBJ2-1,-,TRBD2,TGTGCCAGCAGCTTCGGGGGGGGGGTAGAGCAGTTCTTC,CASSFGGGVEQFF
TRBV6-2/TRBV6-3,TRBJ2-5,few,TRBD1,TGTGCCAGCAGCCCTTTAGACAGGGCCCAAGAGACCCAGTACTTC,CASSPLDRAQETQYF
TRBV6-5,TRBJ1-1,few,-,TGTGCCAGCAGTTACGGCAGCGGCCCAACCGGGAACACTGAAGCTTTCTTT,CASSYGSGPTGNTEAFF
TRBV6-1,TRBJ1-1,-,-,TGTGCCAGCAGTCCCAAACGCTTACGAGGGACACCTTATGAAGCTTTCTTT,CASSPKRLRGTPYEAFF
TRBV6-5,TRBJ2-7,-,TRBD1,TGTGCCAGCAGTTACTCTAAGGGACAGATCTACGAGCAGTACTTC,CASSYSKGQIYEQYF
TRBV14,TRBJ1-2,few,-,TGTGCCAGCCGAATTACAGGGTCCTATGGCTACACCTTC,CASRITGSYGYTF
TRBV20-1,TRBJ2-7,few,TRBD1,TGCAGTGCTATAAGGGACAGTCCGTACGAGCAGTACTTC,CSAIRDSPYEQYF
TRBV6-2/TRBV6-3,TRBJ2-1,-,TRBD2,TGTGCCAGCAGTCTAGCGGGGAACCCAAACAATGAGCAGTTCTTC,CASSLAGNPNNEQFF
TRBV5-1,TRBJ2-1,many,-,TGCGCCAGCAGCTTGGCCGTCGGGAATCGCAATGAGCAGTTCTTC,CASSLAVGNRNEQFF
TRBV6-5,TRBJ1-2,many,TRBD1,TGTGCCAGCAGTTGGGACAGGAGTCCTTATGGCTACACCTTC,CASSWDRSPYGYTF
TRBV3-1,TRBJ2-6,few,-,TGTGCCAGCAGCCAAGAAAGAGGGCAGGGGCTCTCCGGGGCCAACGTCCTGACTTTC,CASSQERGQGLSGANVLTF
TRBV7-2,TRBJ2-5,-,TRBD2,TGTGCCAGCAGCTTAGCGGGACTAGCGGGAGTGATGGAGACCCAGTACTTC,CASSLAGLAGVMETQYF
TRBV11-2,TRBJ2-1,few,TRBD2,TGTGCCAGCAGCTCGAGGACTAGCGGGAGGGTGTATGAGCAGTTCTTC,CASSSRTSGRVYEQFF
TRBV28,TRBJ2-2,few,-,TGTGCCAGCGGACAGTTCGGGGAGCTGTTTTTT,CASGQFGELFF
TRBV6-5,TRBJ2-7,few,-,TGTGCCAGCATTACCACCCCGCCACAGTCTTACGAGCAGTACTTC,CASITTPPQSYEQYF
TRBV6-2/TRBV6-3,TRBJ2-2,-,TRBD1,TGTGCCAGCAGCCGGACAGGGAAACTTTTGGGCACCGGGGAGCTGTTTTTT,CASSRTGKLLGTGELFF
TRBV5-1,TRBJ1-4,few,-,TGCGCCAGCAGCCCGGCGGTGGGGGGTTATGAAAAACTGTTTTTT,CASSPAVGGYEKLFF
TRBV7-2,TRBJ2-7,few,-,TGTGCCAGCAGCTCGATTCGGCCCCTCGAGCAGTACTTC,CASSSIRPLEQYF
TRBV28,TRBJ2-7,-,TRBD2,TGTGCCAGCAGTCAAGGGACTAGGGGGGGCTACGAGCAGTACTTC,CASSQGTRGGYEQYF
TRBV6-2/TRBV6-3,TRBJ1-2,few,-,TGTGCCAGCAGGAAGGGAGACTATGGCTACACCTTC,CASRKGDYGYTF
TRBV10-3,TRBJ2-5,-,TRBD1,TGTGCCACAAAGGGACAGGGGGAAAGGGAGACCCAGTACTTC,CATKGQGERETQYF
TRBV25-1,TRBJ1-1,-,-,TGTGCCAGCAGTGAAGGAGGGTACACTGAAGCTTTCTTT,CASSEGGYTEAFF
TRBV6-2/TRBV6-3,TRBJ2-1,many,TRBD2,TGTGCCAGCAGAACCCAGGGACTAGCGGGGCCCCAAAGTGAGCAGTTCTTC,CASRTQGLAGPQSEQFF
TRBV25-1,TRBJ2-7,-,TRBD1,TGTGCCAGCAGTAGAGGGACAGGGGGCTTAGGGTCCTACGAGCAGTACTTC,CASSRGTGGLGSYEQYF
TRBV9,TRBJ2-3,few,-,TGTGCCAGCAGCGTAGTGGCGGGGTCAGTCACAGATACGCAGTATTTT,CASSVVAGSVTDTQYF
TRBV20-1,TRBJ2-1,many,-,TGCAGTGCTAGAGATCTCGGAATGGATGAGCAGTTCTTC,CSARDLGMDEQFF
TRBV5-1,TRBJ2-5,few,-,TGCGCCAGCAGCTTGGACAGGGGAGGTCCGGAGACCCAGTACTTC,CASSLDRGGPETQYF